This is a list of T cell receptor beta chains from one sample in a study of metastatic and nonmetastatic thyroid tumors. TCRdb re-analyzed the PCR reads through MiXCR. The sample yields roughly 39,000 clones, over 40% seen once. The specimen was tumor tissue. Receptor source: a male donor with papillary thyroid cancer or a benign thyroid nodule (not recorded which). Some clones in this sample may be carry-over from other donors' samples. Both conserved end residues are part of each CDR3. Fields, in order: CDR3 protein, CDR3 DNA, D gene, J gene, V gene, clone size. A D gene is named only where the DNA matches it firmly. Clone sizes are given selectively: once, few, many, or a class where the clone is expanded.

CSARDILAGASYEQYF TGCAGTGCTAGAGACATACTAGCGGGGGCCTCCTACGAGCAGTACTTC TRBD2 TRBJ2-7 TRBV20-1 .
CASRPGGGGVGYSNQPQHF TGTGCCAGCAGGCCTGGGGGGGGGGGTGTGGGTTATAGCAATCAGCCCCAGCATTTT . TRBJ1-5 TRBV28 once
CASGDRVYTDGYTF TGTGCCAGCGGTGACCGGGTTTATACGGATGGCTACACCTTC . TRBJ1-2 TRBV6-1 few
CASSRGQGDSGANVLTF TGTGCCAGCAGCCGGGGACAGGGGGATTCTGGGGCCAACGTCCTGACTTTC TRBD1 TRBJ2-6 TRBV11-1 .
CSASVGTSIFYEQYF TGCAGTGCTAGCGTGGGGACTAGTATTTTCTACGAGCAGTACTTC TRBD2 TRBJ2-7 TRBV20-1 .
CASSPARAVEQYF TGTGCCAGCTCACCAGCCAGGGCAGTCGAGCAGTACTTC . TRBJ2-7 TRBV18 .
CASSGGVSDTQYF TGTGCCAGCAGCGGGGGAGTTTCAGATACGCAGTATTTT . TRBJ2-3 TRBV7-2 .
CASSLGVRGGAETQYF TGTGCCAGCAGTTTGGGGGTCAGAGGGGGGGCGGAGACCCAGTACTTC . TRBJ2-5 TRBV28 .
CSAISSSLAYEQYF TGCAGTGCTATTAGCAGCTCATTAGCTTACGAGCAGTACTTC . TRBJ2-7 TRBV20-1 .
CAISESEPQPQHF TGTGCCATCAGTGAGTCGGAACCTCAGCCCCAGCATTTT . TRBJ1-5 TRBV10-3 few
CASSEAEGSGNTIYF TGTGCCAGCAGTGAAGCGGAGGGCTCTGGAAACACCATATATTTT . TRBJ1-3 TRBV6-1 few
CASSQNSGTGANVLTF TGCGCCAGCAGCCAAAATAGCGGGACTGGGGCCAACGTCCTGACTTTC TRBD2 TRBJ2-6 TRBV4-1 medium-sized
CASSQANGLAGGQQYF TGTGCCAGCAGCCAAGCCAACGGACTAGCGGGAGGGCAGCAGTACTTC TRBD2 TRBJ2-7 TRBV14 .
CASSPSQGGEKLFF TGTGCCAGCTCACCCAGTCAGGGTGGTGAAAAACTGTTTTTT . TRBJ1-4 TRBV18 .
CAIIDSGKQSYEQYF TGTGCCATCATTGATTCCGGGAAGCAGTCCTACGAGCAGTACTTC . TRBJ2-7 TRBV10-3 few
CASSLAGTGGYEQFF TGCGCCAGCAGCTTAGCCGGGACAGGGGGATATGAGCAGTTCTTC TRBD1 TRBJ2-1 TRBV5-1 .
CASSYLRQSNQPQHF TGTGCCAGCAGTTACCTTCGACAATCCAATCAGCCCCAGCATTTT . TRBJ1-5 TRBV6-5 few
CASSLPGSPYEQYF TGTGCCAGCAGCTTACCGGGCAGTCCCTACGAGCAGTACTTC . TRBJ2-7 TRBV7-9 .
CASHSGGAVNNEQFF TGTGCCAGCCATAGCGGGGGGGCTGTAAACAATGAGCAGTTCTTC TRBD2 TRBJ2-1 TRBV28 few
CASSLGPGQQYF TGTGCCAGCAGCTTAGGGCCGGGACAGCAGTACTTC . TRBJ2-7 TRBV7-2 few
CASSEGGGAETQYF TGTGCCAGCAGTGAAGGGGGGGGCGCAGAGACCCAGTACTTC . TRBJ2-5 TRBV6-1 medium-sized
CASSSLDRTTNYGYTF TGTGCCAGCAGCTCCCTCGACAGGACCACGAACTATGGCTACACCTTC . TRBJ1-2 TRBV11-2 few
CASSQDPQGPVAGELFF TGCGCCAGCAGCCAAGATCCACAGGGGCCCGTAGCCGGGGAGCTGTTTTTT TRBD1 TRBJ2-2 TRBV4-3 many
CASRPDGAVTQYF TGCGCCAGCAGACCGGACGGGGCGGTAACGCAGTATTTT . TRBJ2-3 TRBV5-1 medium-sized
CASSIARDSEATNEKLFF TGTGCCAGTAGTATAGCCCGGGACAGTGAAGCAACTAATGAAAAACTGTTTTTT TRBD1 TRBJ1-4 TRBV19 .
CASSLGHRGVYEQYF TGTGCCAGCAGCTTAGGTCACAGGGGTGTCTACGAGCAGTACTTC TRBD1 TRBJ2-7 TRBV11-2 .
CASSESTGGYQPQHF TGTGCCAGCAGTGAATCCACAGGGGGCTATCAGCCCCAGCATTTT TRBD1 TRBJ1-5 TRBV2 medium-sized
CASSGQSGDTQYF TGTGCCAGCAGTGGACAGTCGGGAGATACGCAGTATTTT . TRBJ2-3 TRBV6-1 .
CSARPPLRELTYEQYF TGCAGTGCTAGACCTCCTCTCCGGGAGTTAACCTACGAGCAGTACTTC . TRBJ2-7 TRBV20-1 once
CASSSDSYNEQFF TGCGCCAGCAGCTCCGACAGTTACAATGAGCAGTTCTTC . TRBJ2-1 TRBV5-1 once
CASSPMKTGLNTEAFF TGTGCCAGCAGCCCTATGAAGACAGGGTTGAACACTGAAGCTTTCTTT TRBD1 TRBJ1-1 TRBV28 medium-sized
CASSYSRTAKSSPLHF TGTGCCAGCAGTTACTCCCGGACAGCTAAGAGTTCACCCCTCCACTTT . TRBJ1-6 TRBV6-5 few
CASSQDRDPGKLFF TGTGCCAGCAGCCAAGACCGAGACCCCGGGAAACTGTTTTTT . TRBJ1-4 TRBV3-1 few
CASRGTQDSNYGYTF TGTGCCAGTCGGGGGACACAGGATTCTAACTATGGCTACACCTTC . TRBJ1-2 TRBV2 few
CSTINPAGEGEQYF TGCAGTACTATCAACCCAGCGGGAGAAGGCGAGCAGTACTTC TRBD2 TRBJ2-7 TRBV20-1 .
CASSRSSGSSYDQYF TGTGCCAGCAGCCGGTCTAGCGGGAGCTCCTACGATCAGTACTTC TRBD2 TRBJ2-7 TRBV7-9 .
CASSQDPGSGNEQFF TGTGCCAGCAGCCAAGATCCCGGGAGCGGCAATGAGCAGTTCTTC . TRBJ2-1 TRBV4-2 .
CATDMGQNSGANVLTF TGTGCCACCGATATGGGCCAGAACTCTGGGGCCAACGTCCTGACTTTC . TRBJ2-6 TRBV11-3 .
CASSSRVDNSPLHF TGTGCCAGCAGCTCCAGGGTCGACAATTCACCCCTCCACTTT . TRBJ1-6 TRBV7-2 .
CASSESAGQGRETQYF TGTGCCAGCAGTGAAAGCGCGGGACAGGGGAGGGAGACCCAGTACTTC TRBD1 TRBJ2-5 TRBV6-1 medium-sized
CASSHTSGSYNEQFF TGCGCCAGCAGCCATACTAGCGGCTCCTACAATGAGCAGTTCTTC TRBD2 TRBJ2-1 TRBV4-3 .
CSARGTRGRGAPEAFF TGCAGTGCTAGAGGGACGAGGGGGCGCGGGGCCCCTGAAGCTTTCTTT TRBD1 TRBJ1-1 TRBV20-1 few
CASSLEGRSYNEQFF TGCGCCAGCAGCTTGGAAGGACGGTCCTACAATGAGCAGTTCTTC . TRBJ2-1 TRBV5-1 .
CASSRSDRLSSYNSPLHF TGTGCCAGCAGTCGTTCGGACAGACTTAGCTCCTATAATTCACCCCTCCACTTT . TRBJ1-6 TRBV6-5 .
CASSYVAGGADNSPLHF TGTGCCAGCAGTTACGTCGCAGGGGGAGCAGATAATTCACCCCTCCACTTT TRBD1 TRBJ1-6 TRBV6-2/TRBV6-3 few